The 27 T cell receptor beta chains reported below all come from one sample, sequenced in a study of blood T cell repertoires in COVID-19. Sequenced by immunoSEQ multiplex PCR; TCRdb stores in-frame clones only, minus some. This table holds about 170,000 clones, under 90% found once. Sequenced material: peripheral blood. The origin of the receptors is a woman between 70 and 85 years old with COVID-19, enrolled during active disease.

The table lists this clone with a count of one. The chain has TRBV12-2 and TRBJ2-5; TRBD2 reflects the table's D call only, with no check against the DNA. TRBV12-2 is an annotated pseudogene. This CDR3 region has 13 residues. The CDR3 here is CASRSTRKETQYF. For the CDR3, the DNA is TGTGCAAGTCGCTCAACTAGAAAAGAGACCCAGTACTTC.

The V and J genes are TRBV5-1 and TRBJ2-3; 8 nucleotides agree with TRBD1. The V segment lost 2 bases and the J segment 6 bases; nucleotides outside the gene matches: 5. This CDR3 contains 14 residues. Looked up from germline, CDR1 is SGHRS and CDR2 is YFSETQ. The CDR3 sequence: CASSFGDRRDTQYF. Written as DNA, the CDR3 is TGCGCCAGCAGCTTTGGGGACAGGCGCGATACGCAGTATTTT.

The genes are TRBV9 and TRBJ2-1; 8 bases fit TRBD2. Germline lookup yields CDR1 SGDLS and CDR2 YYNGEE. J was trimmed by 7 bases and V by 2 bases; bases with no gene match: 5. The CDR3 extends over 14 amino acids. CDR3 coding DNA: TGTGCCAGCAGCGTCCAGAGCGGGAGTAATGAGCAGTTCTTC. Translating it yields CASSVQSGSNEQFF.

The rearrangement joins TRBV29-1 to TRBJ1-2, with a weak D call TRBD1 (5 bases). The V end lost 8 bases, the J end lost 4 bases, and 14 bases lay between the germline ends. The germline V gene has CDR1 SQVTM and CDR2 ANQGSEA. The CDR3 runs 12 residues. The CDR3 sequence: CSTKGLPYGYTF. Written as DNA, the CDR3 is TGCAGCACTAAGGGACTGCCCTATGGCTACACCTTC.

The V gene is TRBV30, the J gene TRBJ1-2, with 9 bases lining up with TRBD1. V lost 5 bases to trimming and J lost 3 bases; unmatched junction nucleotides: 4. The CDR3 runs 13 residues. Germline CDR1 is GTSNPN and CDR2 is SVGIG (reference sequence). The CDR3 DNA follows: TGTGCCTGGGGACAGGGGAATGACTATGGCTACACCTTC. This encodes CAWGQGNDYGYTF.

The V and J genes are TRBV19 and TRBJ1-1, with D perhaps TRBD1 (6 bases). V was trimmed by 7 bases and J by 4 bases, leaving 19 bases between them. The germline gives CDR1 LNHDA, CDR2 SQIVND (reference sequence). This CDR3 spans 15 amino acids. CDR3 sequence (DNA): TGTGCCAGTACCCCGATACAGGGAGGGGCCACTGAAGCTTTCTTT. Its translation is CASTPIQGGATEAFF.

The gene calls are TRBV6-6 and TRBJ2-2; 9 bases match TRBD2. The CDR3 is 15 amino acids. Germline V gene lookup returns CDR1 MNHNY and CDR2 SVGAGI (reference sequence). The junction had 1 base not matched to a gene; V was cut back by 5 bases and J by 0 bases. CDR3 amino acids: CASSRTSANTGELFF. In DNA, the CDR3 is TGTGCCAGCAGTAGGACTAGCGCGAACACCGGGGAGCTGTTTTTT.

J is TRBJ1-1 and V is TRBV28; the match to TRBD1 covers 7 bases. V shed 5 bases and J 4 bases; nucleotides not matched to a gene: 10. The CDR3 contains 15 residues. The germline gives CDR1 MDHEN, CDR2 SYDVKM. DNA for the CDR3: TGTGCCAGCAGTCCCCGAGGGACAGTTGCCACTGAAGCTTTCTTT. Translating it yields CASSPRGTVATEAFF.

J is TRBJ1-5 and V is TRBV28; 9 bases map to TRBD1. CDR1 and CDR2 (germline): MDHEN, SYDVKM. Trimming cost V 4 bases and J 0 bases; bases outside gene matches: 13. CDR3 size: 19 residues. CDR3 loop: CASSSGQGSSRYSNQPQHF. CDR3 bases: TGTGCCAGCAGTTCAGGACAGGGGTCCTCTCGTTATAGCAATCAGCCCCAGCATTTT.

This clone appeared a few times. The CDR3 coding sequence is TGCGCCAGCAGCGATCAAGGACAGGGGTTCAACGAGCAGTACTTC. Protein product: CASSDQGQGFNEQYF. V usage is TRBV5-1 and J usage is TRBJ2-7; TRBD1 aligns across 9 bases. V was pared by 4 bases and J by 5 bases, with 10 bases of the junction left unmatched. CDR3 length: 15 residues. In germline, CDR1 is SGHRS, CDR2 YFSETQ.

The chain couples TRBV7-9 to TRBJ1-5; 7 bases are shared with TRBD1. After removal of 5 bases from V and 0 bases from J, the junction contained 7 bases not matched to a gene. This CDR3 comprises 16 residues. CDR1 SEHNR and CDR2 FQNEAQ come from the germline V gene (reference sequence). The DNA of the CDR3 is TGTGCCAGCAGCCGGGACAGCTTTCATAGCAATCAGCCCCAGCATTTT. The encoded protein is CASSRDSFHSNQPQHF.

The rearrangement links TRBV3-1 (or the pseudogene TRBV3-2) to TRBJ1-1; possibly TRBD1 for D (5 bases). Between the trimmed V and J ends, which lost 4 bases and 2 bases, there was a span of 11 bases. Germline CDR1 and CDR2: LGHDT and YNNKEL (reference sequence). The CDR3 contains 14 residues. In DNA form, the CDR3 reads TGTGCCAGCAGCCTCTTGACAGATAACACTGAAGCTTTCTTT. Its protein is CASSLLTDNTEAFF.

The CDR3 spells CASSLPGAGELFF. DNA of the CDR3: TGTGCCAGCAGTTTACCAGGGGCCGGGGAGCTGTTTTTT. The J gene is TRBJ2-2, the V gene TRBV12-3 or TRBV12-4; D is possibly TRBD1 (6 bases). CDR3 length: 13 amino acids. Trimming shortened V by 2 bases and J by 6 bases, and 7 bases separated the two germline ends.

The chain employs TRBV7-6 and TRBJ1-1, with unresolved D. Trimming pared 5 bases from V and 5 bases from J, leaving 12 bases between. Germline CDR1 is SGHVS and CDR2 is FNYEAQ. The CDR3 runs to 13 residues. The CDR3 nucleotides read TGTGCCAGCAGCACAGACTCGGGAACTGAAGCTTTCTTT. Amino acids: CASSTDSGTEAFF. Using reference TRBV7-6 and TRBJ1-1 for the parts outside the CDR3, the full variable domain is GAGVSQSPRYKVTKRGQDVALRCDPISGHVSLYWYRQALGQGPEFLTYFNYEAQQDKSGLPNDRFSAERPEGSISTLTIQRTEQRDSAMYRCASSTDSGTEAFFGQGTRLTVV.

This sequence joins TRBV5-5 and TRBJ1-6; the match to TRBD1 covers 7 bases. The CDR3 runs 16 residues. The V gene end was trimmed by 4 bases and the J gene end by 6 bases; junction bases not matched to a gene: 10. Germline CDR1 and CDR2: SGHKS and YYEKEE (reference sequence). The CDR3 region is CASSPEGTASNSPLHF. The CDR3 coding sequence is TGTGCCAGCAGCCCGGAAGGGACAGCATCTAATTCACCCCTCCACTTT.

J is TRBJ2-3 and V is TRBV20-1; no clear D gene. This CDR3 contains 10 residues. CDR1 and CDR2 from the germline V gene are DFQATT and SNEGSKA (reference sequence). V lost 7 bases to trimming and J lost 12 bases, with 14 bases between them. The CDR3 DNA follows: TGCAGTGTCGAGACTGGAGTACAGTATTTT. Its protein product is CSVETGVQYF.

This sequence joins TRBV27 and TRBJ2-2; D might be TRBD2 (6 bases). This CDR3 region has 16 residues. V was pared by 5 bases and J by 4 bases, with 17 bases between. CDR1 and CDR2 from the germline V gene are MNHEY and SMNVEV (reference sequence). For the CDR3, the DNA is TGTGCCAGCAGTCCAACCTTTGGCGGGGTCACCGGGGAGCTGTTTTTT. It is translated as CASSPTFGGVTGELFF.

The V and J genes are TRBV19 and TRBJ2-7, with D unclear. The V and J ends lost 1 base and 2 bases respectively, with 9 bases between them. CDR3 size: 14 residues. Germline values: CDR1 LNHDA, CDR2 SQIVND (reference sequence). This chain's CDR3 is CASSIGNVAYEQYF. CDR3 DNA sequence: TGTGCCAGTAGTATAGGCAACGTAGCCTACGAGCAGTACTTC.

The V and J genes are TRBV6-1 and TRBJ2-1, with TRBD2 identical over 7 bases. Looked up from germline, CDR1 is MNHNS and CDR2 is SASEGT. The CDR3 spans 13 residues. Trimming took 3 bases from V and 9 from J; bases not matched to a gene: 5. CDR3 bases: TGTGCCAGCAGTGAGTCTAGCGGAGGTGAGCAGTTCTTC. Translating it yields CASSESSGGEQFF.

The J gene is TRBJ1-2, the V gene TRBV24-1, with 7 bases fitting TRBD1. Germline V gene data show CDR1 as KGHDR and CDR2 as SFDVKD. The CDR3 runs to 18 residues. V lost 4 bases, J lost 8 bases, and 21 bases stayed unmatched. The CDR3 loop is CATSERGGTAQGMEGYTF. For the CDR3, the DNA is TGTGCCACCAGTGAGCGCGGAGGGACAGCCCAAGGGATGGAGGGCTACACCTTC.

The chain couples TRBV11-2 to TRBJ1-1, with D hard to call. With 0 bases removed from V and 5 bases from J, the gap between germline ends came to 7 bases. This CDR3 comprises 13 residues. Per germline, CDR1 SGHAT and CDR2 FQNNGV. CDR3 region: CASSLDSGTEAFF. The CDR3 nucleotides read TGTGCCAGCAGCTTAGATTCGGGGACTGAAGCTTTCTTT.

The CDR3: CASRGQANSPLHF. Here the CDR3 DNA reads TGTGCCAGCCGGGGACAGGCTAATTCACCCCTCCACTTT. V is TRBV5-6 and J is TRBJ1-6, with 8 bases lining up with TRBD1. The germline CDR1 and CDR2 sequences are SGHDT and YYEEEE. The V segment lost 7 bases and the J segment 6 bases; nucleotides outside the gene matches: 3. CDR3 length equals 13 residues.

This chain joins TRBV5-1 and TRBJ1-2; D perhaps matches TRBD1 (5 bases). Germline-derived CDR1 and CDR2 are SGHRS and YFSETQ. Trimming left V 5 bases short and J 4 bases short, with 18 bases between. The CDR3 loop spans 15 amino acids. The CDR3 DNA follows: TGCGCCAGCAGAAGTGGGACGGCCGGGAGCTATGGCTACACCTTC. Translating it yields CASRSGTAGSYGYTF.

The CDR3 DNA is TGTGCCAGCAGCCAAGCAGTATGGCGGGGGCCCTACAATGAGCAGTTCTTC. It codes for CASSQAVWRGPYNEQFF. This chain joins TRBV4-2 and TRBJ2-1, with D possibly matching TRBD2 (7 bases). This CDR3 has 17 amino acids. Germline-derived CDR1 and CDR2 are LGHNA and YNFKEQ. Deletions cut 1 base from V and 2 bases from J, with 15 bases between.

The chain links TRBV6-5 to TRBJ1-3, with 8 bases fitting TRBD1. Germline V gives CDR1 MNHEY, CDR2 SVGAGI. With 2 bases clipped from V and 1 base from J, the junction kept 4 bases outside the gene matches. The CDR3 totals 16 residues. CDR3 amino acids: CASSYAGTGSGNTIYF. CDR3 coding DNA: TGTGCCAGCAGTTACGCGGGGACAGGTTCTGGAAACACCATATATTTT.

The rearrangement uses TRBV30 and TRBJ1-4; D possibly corresponds to TRBD1 (5 bases). Trimming stripped 3 bases from V and 3 bases from J, with 17 bases between. The CDR3 loop spans 16 amino acids. The germline V gene has CDR1 GTSNPN and CDR2 SVGIG (reference sequence). The CDR3 region is CAWRSQGGLANEKLFF. The CDR3, as DNA: TGTGCCTGGAGGTCGCAGGGAGGTTTAGCTAATGAAAAACTGTTTTTT.

This clone was found a few times. This sequence joins TRBV29-1 and TRBJ1-1; weak D call: TRBD1 (6 bases). CDR1 and CDR2 (germline): SQVTM, ANQGSEA. The V gene lost 0 bases and the J gene lost 11 bases, with 16 bases spanning the gap. The CDR3 sequence is 13 residues long. Here the CDR3 reads CSVEESLQGGAFF. CDR3 in DNA: TGCAGCGTTGAAGAGAGCTTACAGGGCGGCGCTTTCTTT. The full variable domain, its missing parts supplied by reference TRBV29-1 and TRBJ1-1, is SAVISQKPSRDICQRGTSLTIQCQVDSQVTMMFWYRQQPGQSLTLIATANQGSEATYESGFVIDKFPISRPNLTFSTLTVSNMSPEDSSIYLCSVEESLQGGAFFGQGTRLTVV.